The entry below describes one T cell receptor (beta chain). Germline V gene sequence: CDR1 SGDLS, CDR2 YYNGEE. The J segment lost 7 bases and the V segment lost 0 bases, leaving 11 bases of the junction unmatched. The CDR3 contains 17 residues. Only patients with CD8+CD57+ cell expansion on flow cytometry were chosen for sequencing. Genomic DNA was employed as the template in profiling TCR beta VDJ and CDR3. Each CDR3 protein gets one entry after TCRdb re-called the reads with MiXCR. The table lists 100,000 to 150,000 distinct CDR3 sequences, about 40% of them singletons. These data originate in a study of CD8+CD57+ T cells in acquired aplastic anemia.

The source of this sequence is a human donor with aplastic anemia. The chain links TRBV9 to TRBJ1-2, with 11 nucleotides matching TRBD1. The source material was sorted CD4+, CD8+, or CD8+CD57+ T cells (not recorded which) from PBMCs. The CDR3 DNA sequence: TGTGCCAGCAGCGTAGGATTTTCGGACAGGGGGCTCGGTGGCTACACCTTC. Translating gives CASSVGFSDRGLGGYTF.